These 3 T cell receptor beta chains share one sample of origin, sequenced in a study of early T cells in non-severe SARS-CoV-2 infection. TCRdb re-analysed the 5' RACE reads in MiXCR, keeping a single row per CDR3 protein. The table has more than 55,000 distinct CDR3 sequences, around 14% seen once. The sample was whole blood, taken at baseline. These receptors were obtained from an adult who was a healthcare worker with PCR-confirmed SARS-CoV-2 infection or an uninfected control (not recorded which).

The J gene is TRBJ1-1, the V gene TRBV3-1; possibly TRBD1 for D (5 bases). The V gene lost 10 bases and the J gene lost 0 bases, with 9 bases spanning the gap. CDR1 LGHDT and CDR2 YNNKEL come from the germline V gene (reference sequence). This CDR3 region has 12 residues. The CDR3 DNA reads TGTGCCACCCAGGGTTTGAACACTGAAGCTTTCTTT. Amino acids: CATQGLNTEAFF.

This clonotype showed up just a few times. This CDR3 reads CASSPGQVGNTIYF. CDR3 DNA: TGTGCCAGCAGCCCGGGACAGGTTGGAAACACCATATATTTT. The chain carries TRBV28 and TRBJ1-3; 8 nucleotides match TRBD1. V lost 6 bases and J lost 3; bases outside the gene matches: 4. The CDR3 covers 14 residues. Germline V lookup: CDR1 MDHEN, CDR2 SYDVKM. The full variable domain, completed using reference TRBV28 and TRBJ1-3, is DVKVTQSSRYLVKRTGEKVFLECVQDMDHENMFWYRQDPGLGLRLIYFSYDVKMKEKGDIPEGYSVSREKKERFSLILESASTNQTSMYLCASSPGQVGNTIYFGEGSWLTVV.

The sample holds a few counts of this clonotype. The chain couples TRBV20-1 to TRBJ2-7, with TRBD2 matching over 9 bases. The ends lost 5 bases at V and 2 bases at J; junction bases unmatched: 10. The germline V gene encodes CDR1 DFQATT and CDR2 SNEGSKA (reference sequence). The CDR3 contains 15 residues. DNA for the CDR3: TGCAGTGCTCCGAAACTAGCGGGCTCCGCCTACGAGCAGTACTTC. It encodes CSAPKLAGSAYEQYF.